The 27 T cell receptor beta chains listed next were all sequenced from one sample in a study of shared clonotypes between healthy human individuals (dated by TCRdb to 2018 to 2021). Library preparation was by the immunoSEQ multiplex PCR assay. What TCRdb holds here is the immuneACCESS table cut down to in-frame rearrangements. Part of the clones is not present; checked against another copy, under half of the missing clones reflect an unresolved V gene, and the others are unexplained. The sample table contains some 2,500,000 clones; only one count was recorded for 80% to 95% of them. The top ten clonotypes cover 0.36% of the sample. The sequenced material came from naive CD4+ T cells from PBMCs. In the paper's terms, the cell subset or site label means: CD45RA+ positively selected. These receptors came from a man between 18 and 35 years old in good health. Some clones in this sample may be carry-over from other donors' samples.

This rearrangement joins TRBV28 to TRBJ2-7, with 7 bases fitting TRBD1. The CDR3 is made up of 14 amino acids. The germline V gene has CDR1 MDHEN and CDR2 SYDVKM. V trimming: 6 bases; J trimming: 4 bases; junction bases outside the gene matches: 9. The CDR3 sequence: CASRGQGDWYEQYF. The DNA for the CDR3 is TGTGCCAGCAGGGGTCAGGGGGATTGGTACGAGCAGTACTTC.

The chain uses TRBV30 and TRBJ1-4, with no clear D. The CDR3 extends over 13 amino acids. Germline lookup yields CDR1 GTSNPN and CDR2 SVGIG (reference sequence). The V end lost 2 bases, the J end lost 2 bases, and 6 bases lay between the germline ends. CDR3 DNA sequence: TGTGCCTGGAGTTTAGGGACTAATGAAAAACTGTTTTTT. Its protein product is CAWSLGTNEKLFF.

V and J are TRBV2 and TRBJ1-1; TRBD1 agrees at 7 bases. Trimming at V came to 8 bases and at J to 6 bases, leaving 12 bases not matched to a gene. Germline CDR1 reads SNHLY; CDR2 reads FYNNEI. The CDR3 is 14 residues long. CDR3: CASELTGTVPEAFF. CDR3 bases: TGTGCCAGCGAGCTCACCGGGACAGTCCCTGAAGCTTTCTTT.

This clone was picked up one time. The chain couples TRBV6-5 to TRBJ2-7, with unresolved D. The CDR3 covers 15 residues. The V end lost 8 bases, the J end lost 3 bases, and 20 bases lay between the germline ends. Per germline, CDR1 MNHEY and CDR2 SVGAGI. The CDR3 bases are TGTGCCAGCGGCTCGAACCACGGAACGGGCTACGAGCAGTACTTC. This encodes CASGSNHGTGYEQYF.

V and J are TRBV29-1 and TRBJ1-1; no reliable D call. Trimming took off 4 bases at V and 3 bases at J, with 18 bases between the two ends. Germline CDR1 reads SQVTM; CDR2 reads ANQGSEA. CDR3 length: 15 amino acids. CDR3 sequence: CSVVRVGRVDTEAFF. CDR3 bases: TGCAGCGTTGTCCGTGTAGGCAGAGTGGACACTGAAGCTTTCTTT.

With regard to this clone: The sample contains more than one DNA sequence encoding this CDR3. Written as DNA, the CDR3 is TGTGCCAGCAGCTCTGGGACTAGCGGTAACACCGGGGAGCTGTTTTTT. Its translation is CASSSGTSGNTGELFF. The chain links TRBV7-9 to TRBJ2-2; 11 bases agree with TRBD2. Germline V gives CDR1 SEHNR, CDR2 FQNEAQ (reference sequence). J was trimmed by 2 bases and V by 4 bases; bases with no gene match: 3. The CDR3 length is 16 residues. The full variable domain, rest sourced from reference TRBV7-9 and TRBJ2-2, is DTGVSQNPRHKITKRGQNVTFRCDPISEHNRLYWYRQTLGQGPEFLTYFQNEAQLEKSRLLSDRFSAERPKGSFSTLEIQRTEQGDSAMYLCASSSGTSGNTGELFFGEGSRLTVL.

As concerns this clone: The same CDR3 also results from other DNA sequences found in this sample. CDR3 in DNA: TGTGCCAGCAGGCGACAGGGGGCCTACGAGCAGTACTTC. Protein: CASRRQGAYEQYF. The chain is built from TRBV28 and TRBJ2-7; the match to TRBD1 covers 9 bases. Trimming cost V 6 bases and J 2 bases; bases outside gene matches: 2. The length of the CDR3 is 13 residues. Germline assignment: CDR1 MDHEN and CDR2 SYDVKM.

The CDR3 loop is CAWSVNRNRQFF. The DNA for the CDR3 is TGTGCCTGGAGTGTAAATAGGAACCGGCAGTTCTTC. The chain joins TRBV30 to TRBJ2-1; D gene uncertain. The CDR3 totals 12 residues. Between the trimmed V and J ends, which lost 0 bases and 12 bases, there was a span of 12 bases. In germline, CDR1 is GTSNPN, CDR2 SVGIG (reference sequence). Complete variable domain (other parts from reference TRBV30 and TRBJ2-1): SQTIHQWPATLVQPVGSPLSLECTVEGTSNPNLYWYRQAAGRGLQLLFYSVGIGQISSEVPQNLSASRPQDRQFILSSKKLLLSDSGFYLCAWSVNRNRQFFGPGTRLTVL.

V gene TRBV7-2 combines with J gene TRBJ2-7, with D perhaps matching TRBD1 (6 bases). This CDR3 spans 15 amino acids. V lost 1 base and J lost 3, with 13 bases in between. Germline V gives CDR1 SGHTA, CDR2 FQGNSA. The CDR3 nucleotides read TGTGCCAGCAGCTTAGGCAGGGGTCTTTACTACGAGCAGTACTTC. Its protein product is CASSLGRGLYYEQYF.

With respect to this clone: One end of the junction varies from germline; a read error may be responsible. In nucleotides, the CDR3 is TGTGCCAGCAGCTTCGGTGACAGGGCCTATCGCTACACCTTC. The encoded protein is CASSFGDRAYRYTF. The J gene is TRBJ1-2, the V gene TRBV5-6, with 7 bases aligning to TRBD1. The CDR3 totals 14 residues. Germline-derived CDR1 and CDR2 are SGHDT and YYEEEE.

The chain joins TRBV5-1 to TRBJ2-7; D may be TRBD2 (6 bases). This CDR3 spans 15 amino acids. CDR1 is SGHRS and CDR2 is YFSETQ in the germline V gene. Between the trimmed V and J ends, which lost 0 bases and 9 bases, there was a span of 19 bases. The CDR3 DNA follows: TGCGCCAGCAGCTTGGAGGGCAGGGAGGCTTCGGGGCAGTACTTC. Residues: CASSLEGREASGQYF.

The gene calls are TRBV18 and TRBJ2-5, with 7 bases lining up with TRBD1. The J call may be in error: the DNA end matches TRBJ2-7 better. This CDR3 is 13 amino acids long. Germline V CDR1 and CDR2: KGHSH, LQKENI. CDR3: CASSRTGGHEQYF. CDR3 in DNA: TGTGCCAGCTCGCGGACAGGAGGCCACGAGCAGTACTTC.

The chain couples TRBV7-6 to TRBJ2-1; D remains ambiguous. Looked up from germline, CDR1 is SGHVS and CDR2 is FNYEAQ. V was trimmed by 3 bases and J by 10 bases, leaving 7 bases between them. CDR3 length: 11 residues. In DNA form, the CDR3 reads TGTGCCAGCAGCTTCAGCCAGGAGCAGTTCTTC. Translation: CASSFSQEQFF.

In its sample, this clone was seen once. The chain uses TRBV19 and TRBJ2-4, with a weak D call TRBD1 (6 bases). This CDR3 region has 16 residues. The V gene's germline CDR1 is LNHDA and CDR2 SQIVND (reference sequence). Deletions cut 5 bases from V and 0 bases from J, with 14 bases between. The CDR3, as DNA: TGTGCCAGTAGTCAGGGGATTAGTTTAGCCAAAAACATTCAGTACTTC. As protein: CASSQGISLAKNIQYF. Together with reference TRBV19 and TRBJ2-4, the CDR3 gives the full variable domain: DGGITQSPKYLFRKEGQNVTLSCEQNLNHDAMYWYRQDPGQGLRLIYYSQIVNDFQKGDIAEGYSVSREKKESFPLTVTSAQKNPTAFYLCASSQGISLAKNIQYFGAGTRLSVL.

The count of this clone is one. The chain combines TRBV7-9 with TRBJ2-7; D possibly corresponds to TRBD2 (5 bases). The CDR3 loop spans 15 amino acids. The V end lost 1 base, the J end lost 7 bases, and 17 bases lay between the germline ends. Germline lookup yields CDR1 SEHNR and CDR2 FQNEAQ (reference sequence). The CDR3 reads CASSLELARSGEQYF. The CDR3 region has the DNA TGTGCCAGCAGCTTAGAGCTAGCCCGGTCGGGTGAGCAGTACTTC. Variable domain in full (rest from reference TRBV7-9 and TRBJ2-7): DTGVSQNPRHKITKRGQNVTFRCDPISEHNRLYWYRQTLGQGPEFLTYFQNEAQLEKSRLLSDRFSAERPKGSFSTLEIQRTEQGDSAMYLCASSLELARSGEQYFGPGTRLTVT.

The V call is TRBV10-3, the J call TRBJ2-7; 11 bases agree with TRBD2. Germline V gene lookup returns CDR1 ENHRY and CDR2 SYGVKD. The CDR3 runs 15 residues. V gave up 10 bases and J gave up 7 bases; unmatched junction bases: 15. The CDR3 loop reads CATDGVAGGRREQYF. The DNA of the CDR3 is TGTGCCACTGACGGGGTAGCGGGAGGGCGGCGGGAGCAGTACTTC.

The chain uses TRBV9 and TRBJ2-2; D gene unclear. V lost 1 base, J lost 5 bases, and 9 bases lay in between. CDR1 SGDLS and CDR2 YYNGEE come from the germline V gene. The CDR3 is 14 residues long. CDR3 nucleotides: TGTGCCAGCAGCGTAATAGGGCCAACCGGGGAGCTGTTTTTT. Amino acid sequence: CASSVIGPTGELFF.

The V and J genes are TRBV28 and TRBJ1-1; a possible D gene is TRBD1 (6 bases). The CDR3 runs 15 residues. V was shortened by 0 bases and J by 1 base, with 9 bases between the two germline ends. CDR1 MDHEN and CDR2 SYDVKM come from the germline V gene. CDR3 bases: TGTGCCAGCAGTTTATGGGCCAGGGGGAACACTGAAGCTTTCTTT. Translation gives CASSLWARGNTEAFF.

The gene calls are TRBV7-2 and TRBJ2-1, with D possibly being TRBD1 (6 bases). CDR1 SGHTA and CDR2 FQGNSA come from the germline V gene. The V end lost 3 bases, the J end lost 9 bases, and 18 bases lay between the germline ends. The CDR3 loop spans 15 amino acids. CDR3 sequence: CASSLGGTNGIEQFF. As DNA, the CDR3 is TGTGCCAGCAGCTTGGGTGGGACAAATGGAATTGAGCAGTTCTTC.

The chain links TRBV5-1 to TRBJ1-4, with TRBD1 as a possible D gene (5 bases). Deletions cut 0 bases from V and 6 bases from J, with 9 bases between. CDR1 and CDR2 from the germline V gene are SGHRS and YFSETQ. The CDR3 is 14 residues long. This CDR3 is CASSLGQPDEKLFF. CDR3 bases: TGCGCCAGCAGCTTGGGACAGCCGGATGAAAAACTGTTTTTT.

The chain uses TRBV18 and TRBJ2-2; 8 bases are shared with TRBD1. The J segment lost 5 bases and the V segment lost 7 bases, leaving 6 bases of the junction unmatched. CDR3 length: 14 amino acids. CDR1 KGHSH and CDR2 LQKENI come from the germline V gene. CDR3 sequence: CASYRQGATGELFF. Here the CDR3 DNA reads TGTGCCAGCTACCGCCAGGGGGCTACCGGGGAGCTGTTTTTT. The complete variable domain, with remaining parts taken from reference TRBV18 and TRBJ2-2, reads NAGVMQNPRHLVRRRGQEARLRCSPMKGHSHVYWYRQLPEEGLKFMVYLQKENIIDESGMPKERFSAEFPKEGPSILRIQQVVRGDSAAYFCASYRQGATGELFFGEGSRLTVL.

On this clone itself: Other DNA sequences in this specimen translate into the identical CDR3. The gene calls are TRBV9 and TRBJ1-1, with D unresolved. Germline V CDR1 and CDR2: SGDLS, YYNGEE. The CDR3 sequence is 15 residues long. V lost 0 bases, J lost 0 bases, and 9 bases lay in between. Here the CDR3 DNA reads TGTGCCAGCAGCGTAGGGTTACAAATGAACACTGAAGCTTTCTTT. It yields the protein CASSVGLQMNTEAFF.

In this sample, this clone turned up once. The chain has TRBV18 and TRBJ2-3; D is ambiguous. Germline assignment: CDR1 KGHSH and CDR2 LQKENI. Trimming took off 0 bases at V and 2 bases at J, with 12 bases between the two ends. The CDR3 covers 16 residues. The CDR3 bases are TGTGCCAGCTCACCACCTCCCCAAAATCCCACAGATACGCAGTATTTT. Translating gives CASSPPPQNPTDTQYF.

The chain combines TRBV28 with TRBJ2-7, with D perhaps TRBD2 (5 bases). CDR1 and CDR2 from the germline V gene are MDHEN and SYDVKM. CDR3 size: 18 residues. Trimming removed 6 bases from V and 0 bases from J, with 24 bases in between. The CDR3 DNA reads TGTGCCAGCAGCGACCTCCGGGGTTCGAAGGATCGCTCCTACGAGCAGTACTTC. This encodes CASSDLRGSKDRSYEQYF.

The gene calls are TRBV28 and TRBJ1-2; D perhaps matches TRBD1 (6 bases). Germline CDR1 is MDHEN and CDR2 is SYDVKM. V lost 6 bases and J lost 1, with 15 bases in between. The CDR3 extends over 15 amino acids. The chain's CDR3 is CASRQGGGDNYGYTF. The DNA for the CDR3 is TGTGCCAGCAGACAGGGCGGGGGAGATAACTATGGCTACACCTTC.

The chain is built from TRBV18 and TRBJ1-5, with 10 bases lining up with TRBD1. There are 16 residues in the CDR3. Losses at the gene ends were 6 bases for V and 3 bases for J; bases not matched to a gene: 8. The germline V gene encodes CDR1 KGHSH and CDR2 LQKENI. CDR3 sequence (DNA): TGTGCCAGCTCCTTCGGCGGGACAGGGGACAATCAGCCCCAGCATTTT. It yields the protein CASSFGGTGDNQPQHF.

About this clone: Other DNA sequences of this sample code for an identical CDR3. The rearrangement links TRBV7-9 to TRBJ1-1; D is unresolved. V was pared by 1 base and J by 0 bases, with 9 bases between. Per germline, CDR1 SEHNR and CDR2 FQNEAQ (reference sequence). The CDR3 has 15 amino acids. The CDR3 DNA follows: TGTGCCAGCAGCTTAGGGCAGTTCATGAACACTGAAGCTTTCTTT. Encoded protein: CASSLGQFMNTEAFF. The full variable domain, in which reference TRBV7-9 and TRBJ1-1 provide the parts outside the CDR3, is DTGVSQNPRHKITKRGQNVTFRCDPISEHNRLYWYRQTLGQGPEFLTYFQNEAQLEKSRLLSDRFSAERPKGSFSTLEIQRTEQGDSAMYLCASSLGQFMNTEAFFGQGTRLTVV.